Listed below are T cell receptor beta chains from one sample, sequenced in a study of blood T cell repertoires in COVID-19. This table comes from immunoSEQ multiplex PCR, and its TCRdb copy is limited to in-frame clones, with some not included. The sample records under 250,000 clones, almost 85% being singletons. The specimen was peripheral blood. These receptors came from a woman aged 70-85 years with COVID-19, enrolled during active disease. Each CDR3 is given with its conserved first and last residue. A D gene is named only where the DNA matches it firmly. Expanded clones are given a class, and other clones once, few, many or no size at all.

j_call d_call v_call clone_size cdr3_nt cdr3_aa
TRBJ1-2 . TRBV7-9 . TGTGCCAGCAGCTTAGGAGGACAGCCGGTTTTAGAAGGCTACACCTTC CASSLGGQPVLEGYTF
TRBJ2-7 TRBD2 TRBV7-3 . TGTGCCAGCAGCATTCAGGGACTAGCCTCCACCATCTACGAGCAGTACTTC CASSIQGLASTIYEQYF
TRBJ1-2 . TRBV2 . TGTGCCAGCAGTGAAGATCCGAGGCAGGGCTACACCTTC CASSEDPRQGYTF
TRBJ1-1 . TRBV6-5 once TGTGCCAGTTACAGGCAGGGCTGGAACACTGAAGCTTTCTTT CASYRQGWNTEAFF
TRBJ2-7 . TRBV7-2 . TGTGCCAGCAGCTTAGCGCGAGCGAGGGAGCAGTACTTC CASSLARAREQYF
TRBJ2-1 TRBD2 TRBV7-3 . TGTGCCAGCAGCCCACCGGGACTAGCGGGGGGGCTGAATGAGCAGTTCTTC CASSPPGLAGGLNEQFF
TRBJ1-1 TRBD1 TRBV5-5 . TGTGCCAGCAGCTTGTTTACAGGGGTTGGTCTAGAAGCTTTCTTT CASSLFTGVGLEAFF
TRBJ2-7 TRBD2 TRBV10-3 . TGTGCCACTCGGACTAGCGGGGGGCCCTCCTACGAGCAGTACTTC CATRTSGGPSYEQYF
TRBJ1-2 . TRBV12-5 . TGTGCTAGTGGTTGGGAGGGACTCCTTAACTATGGCTACACCTTC CASGWEGLLNYGYTF
TRBJ2-2 . TRBV5-4 . TGTGCCAGCAGCTTGTTCGGGTCTCCCGGGGAGCTGTTTTTT CASSLFGSPGELFF
TRBJ2-7 TRBD1 TRBV5-1 . TGCGCCAGCAGCCCATACCGGGACAGGGGTGGCGAGCAGTACTTC CASSPYRDRGGEQYF
TRBJ1-2 TRBD1 TRBV5-5 . TGTGCCAGCAGCTTTTTGGAGGGGGCAGACTATGGCTACACCTTC CASSFLEGADYGYTF
TRBJ1-2 . TRBV5-4 . TGTGCCAGCAGCTTGGACCGAGCCACTAACTATGGCTACACCTTC CASSLDRATNYGYTF
TRBJ1-2 . TRBV6-5 . TGTGCCAGCAGTCGGGGGGACTATGGCTACACCTTC CASSRGDYGYTF